Below are 20 T cell receptor beta chains sequenced from a single sample in a study of shared clonotypes between healthy human individuals. Sequencing used immunoSEQ multiplex PCR; TCRdb keeps in-frame clones, though not all of them. Of millions of clones in the sample, approximately 95% were seen once. The specimen sequenced was naive CD4+ T cells from PBMCs. Subset specified: CD45RA+ positively selected. Every receptor here comes from a man aged 18 to 29 in good health. Some clones in this sample may be carry-over from other donors' samples.

V gene TRBV11-2 combines with J gene TRBJ2-7, with D unclear. The V gene lost 2 bases and the J gene lost 2 bases, with 16 bases spanning the gap. In germline, CDR1 is SGHAT, CDR2 FQNNGV. The CDR3 has 16 residues. In DNA, the CDR3 is TGTGCCAGCAGCTTACAGTTGCCCCCGATTGCCTACGAGCAGTACTTC. Translation: CASSLQLPPIAYEQYF.

The chain carries TRBV2 and TRBJ1-4; possibly TRBD1 for D (5 bases). V lost 4 bases to trimming and J lost 7 bases, with 19 bases between them. Germline values: CDR1 SNHLY, CDR2 FYNNEI. The CDR3 length is 16 residues. The CDR3 bases are TGTGCCAGCAGTGCTGAACAGGTTTACGACTCTGAAAAACTGTTTTTT. Translated, it gives CASSAEQVYDSEKLFF.

The chain recombines TRBV7-2 with TRBJ2-1, with D hard to call. CDR1 and CDR2 (germline): SGHTA, FQGNSA. V dropped 5 bases and J dropped 1 base, with 12 bases sitting between them. This CDR3 is 15 amino acids long. CDR3 residues: CASSLEASSYNEQFF. CDR3 coding DNA: TGTGCCAGCAGCCTAGAAGCAAGTTCCTACAATGAGCAGTTCTTC. Using reference TRBV7-2 and TRBJ2-1 for the parts outside the CDR3, the full variable domain is GAGVSQSPSNKVTEKGKDVELRCDPISGHTALYWYRQSLGQGLEFLIYFQGNSAPDKSGLPSDRFSAERTGGSVSTLTIQRTQQEDSAVYLCASSLEASSYNEQFFGPGTRLTVL.

The chain is built from TRBV28 and TRBJ2-7; TRBD2 aligns across 8 bases. The V gene end was trimmed by 6 bases and the J gene end by 6 bases; junction bases not matched to a gene: 19. CDR3 size: 17 residues. CDR1 MDHEN and CDR2 SYDVKM come from the germline V gene. The CDR3 loop reads CASSRIRRLIGGVEQYF. The CDR3 DNA reads TGTGCCAGCAGCAGAATCCGGAGGTTAATCGGGGGGGTCGAGCAGTACTTC.

The chain links TRBV7-8 to TRBJ2-1; 10 nucleotides agree with TRBD1. The CDR3 is 17 residues long. V shed 1 base and J 8 bases; nucleotides not matched to a gene: 11. In germline, CDR1 is SGHVS, CDR2 FQNEAQ. The CDR3 bases are TGTGCCAGCAGCTTAGGGGCCGGGACAGGGGTCTTAGATGAGCAGTTCTTC. As protein: CASSLGAGTGVLDEQFF.

The gene calls are TRBV30 and TRBJ1-4; the D is unclear. Germline values: CDR1 GTSNPN, CDR2 SVGIG (reference sequence). V was clipped by 3 bases and J by 7 bases, with 12 bases between them. This CDR3 is built from 13 residues. CDR3 nucleotides: TGTGCCTGGAGGGGCGGCGGGTTTGAAAAACTGTTTTTT. Protein sequence: CAWRGGGFEKLFF. Based on the CDR3 plus reference TRBV30 and TRBJ1-4, the full variable domain is SQTIHQWPATLVQPVGSPLSLECTVEGTSNPNLYWYRQAAGRGLQLLFYSVGIGQISSEVPQNLSASRPQDRQFILSSKKLLLSDSGFYLCAWRGGGFEKLFFGSGTQLSVL.

The chain joins TRBV2 to TRBJ2-3; perhaps TRBD2 as D (5 bases). CDR3 length equals 13 residues. V was trimmed by 4 bases and J by 5 bases, leaving 10 bases between them. Germline V gene sequence: CDR1 SNHLY, CDR2 FYNNEI. CDR3 in amino acids: CASSGELGDTQYF. DNA for the CDR3: TGTGCCAGCAGTGGGGAGTTAGGAGATACGCAGTATTTT.

This chain joins TRBV13 and TRBJ1-4; TRBD1 agrees at 8 bases. This CDR3 contains 14 residues. Trimming took 5 bases from V and 8 from J; bases not matched to a gene: 7. In germline, CDR1 is PRHDT, CDR2 FYEKMQ (reference sequence). The CDR3 protein is CASSLGQGSEKLFF. The DNA of the CDR3 is TGTGCCAGCAGCCTCGGACAGGGCTCCGAAAAACTGTTTTTT.

On this clone: Other DNA sequences in this specimen translate into the identical CDR3. The chain carries TRBV28 and TRBJ2-7, with no clear D. CDR3 length equals 14 residues. Germline V gives CDR1 MDHEN, CDR2 SYDVKM. Trimming cost V 2 bases and J 0 bases, with 8 bases left between them. CDR3 amino acids: CASSLGRFSYEQYF. CDR3 sequence (DNA): TGTGCCAGCAGTTTAGGCCGGTTCTCCTACGAGCAGTACTTC.

In regard to this clone: Other DNA sequences in the same sample also yield this CDR3. The rearrangement links TRBV7-9 to TRBJ2-5, with TRBD2 matching 7 bases. In germline, CDR1 is SEHNR, CDR2 FQNEAQ (reference sequence). Unmatched junction bases numbered 4, after V lost 5 bases and J lost 1 base. The CDR3 spans 14 residues. The CDR3, as DNA: TGTGCCAGCAGCCCCGGGACTACCCAAGAGACCCAGTACTTC. This codes for CASSPGTTQETQYF.

The rearrangement links TRBV2 to TRBJ1-4; a possible D gene is TRBD1 (6 bases). Germline CDR1 is SNHLY and CDR2 is FYNNEI. The CDR3 runs to 15 residues. Trimming stripped 6 bases from V and 2 bases from J, with 13 bases between. CDR3 sequence reads: CASRVQGLTNEKLFF. In nucleotides, the CDR3 is TGTGCCAGCAGGGTTCAGGGGCTGACTAATGAAAAACTGTTTTTT.

This clone appeared a single time. V gene TRBV6-5 combines with J gene TRBJ1-2, with D perhaps TRBD1 (5 bases). Trimming left V 7 bases short and J 5 bases short, with 17 bases between. The CDR3 consists of 14 residues. Germline V gives CDR1 MNHEY, CDR2 SVGAGI. For the CDR3, the DNA is TGTGCCAGCATAAGGACCGCGGGGGGGTATGGCTACACCTTC. Its translation: CASIRTAGGYGYTF.

This rearrangement joins TRBV6-1 to TRBJ2-3; D is tentatively TRBD1 or TRBD2 (5 bases each). V dropped 1 base and J dropped 5 bases, with 7 bases sitting between them. Germline V gene sequence: CDR1 MNHNS, CDR2 SASEGT. The CDR3 contains 13 residues. CDR3: CASSEGGGDTQYF. The DNA for the CDR3 is TGTGCCAGCAGTGAAGGTGGGGGAGATACGCAGTATTTT.

Regarding this clone: Different DNA sequences within this sample yield the same CDR3. The J gene is TRBJ1-5, the V gene TRBV7-2; 7 nucleotides align to TRBD1. J lost 7 bases, V lost 5 bases, and 8 bases had no gene match. The CDR3 runs to 14 residues. Per the germline V gene, CDR1 is SGHTA and CDR2 is FQGNSA. In nucleotides, the CDR3 is TGTGCCAGCAGCAGTAGACAGGGCGGCCAGCCCCAGCATTTT. It encodes CASSSRQGGQPQHF. Looking up the rest from reference TRBV7-2 and TRBJ1-5 gives the full variable domain: GAGVSQSPSNKVTEKGKDVELRCDPISGHTALYWYRQSLGQGLEFLIYFQGNSAPDKSGLPSDRFSAERTGGSVSTLTIQRTQQEDSAVYLCASSSRQGGQPQHFGDGTRLSIL.

This clone was observed a single time. The genes are TRBV7-9 and TRBJ2-7; 9 bases are shared with TRBD1. V dropped 5 bases and J dropped 5; count of bases not matched to a gene: 10. CDR1 and CDR2 (germline): SEHNR, FQNEAQ (reference sequence). The CDR3 is 15 residues long. The CDR3 is CASSDTGGVEDEQYF. Written as DNA, the CDR3 is TGTGCCAGCAGCGACACAGGGGGCGTGGAGGACGAGCAGTACTTC.

The CDR3 here is CATMYQETQYF. The CDR3 nucleotides read TGTGCTACGATGTACCAAGAGACCCAGTACTTC. V gene TRBV10-3 combines with J gene TRBJ2-5, with no clear D. The CDR3 loop spans 11 amino acids. The germline V gene has CDR1 ENHRY and CDR2 SYGVKD.

This chain connects TRBV6-1 to TRBJ1-5; weak D call: TRBD1 (5 bases). Trimming pared 5 bases from V and 5 bases from J, leaving 10 bases between. The CDR3 loop spans 13 amino acids. CDR1 MNHNS and CDR2 SASEGT come from the germline V gene. Written as DNA, the CDR3 is TGTGCCAGCAGTACCCAAGGGGATCAGCCCCAGCATTTT. It encodes CASSTQGDQPQHF.

This clone appeared a single time. J is TRBJ1-5 and V is TRBV4-1; 7 nucleotides match TRBD1. The CDR3 spans 15 residues. The junction had 7 bases not matched to a gene; V was cut back by 3 bases and J by 5 bases. The germline V gene has CDR1 MGHRA and CDR2 YSYEKL. CDR3 sequence reads: CASSQEDRKYQPQHF. The CDR3 DNA is TGCGCCAGCAGCCAGGAGGACAGGAAGTATCAGCCCCAGCATTTT.

The V and J genes are TRBV7-9 and TRBJ2-2, with 7 bases aligning to TRBD1. This CDR3 contains 15 residues. Germline CDR1 is SEHNR and CDR2 is FQNEAQ (reference sequence). V lost 5 bases to trimming and J lost 2 bases; unmatched junction nucleotides: 5. In nucleotides, the CDR3 is TGTGCCAGCAGCCGAACAGGGGTAAACACCGGGGAGCTGTTTTTT. Encoded protein: CASSRTGVNTGELFF.

The V gene is TRBV11-2, the J gene TRBJ1-2; TRBD1 is a possible D gene (6 bases). Deletions cut 10 bases from V and 4 bases from J, with 28 bases between. CDR1 and CDR2 (germline): SGHAT, FQNNGV. The length of the CDR3 is 17 residues. The CDR3 is CATPPTVQGPLFYGYTF. The CDR3 coding sequence is TGTGCCACCCCGCCGACCGTACAGGGACCTCTTTTCTATGGCTACACCTTC.